This is a list of T cell receptor beta chains from one sample in a study of beta chain features in type 1 diabetes. Sequenced by immunoSEQ multiplex PCR; TCRdb stores in-frame clones only, minus some. The data hold 140,000 to 150,000 clones, with 10% to 15% observed a single time. The sequencing sample was made of central memory CD4+ T cells from blood. These receptor sequences come from a young man with type 1 diabetes. The CDR3 runs from the conserved cysteine through the conserved F or W. Fields, in order: CDR3 protein, CDR3 DNA, clone size, D gene, J gene, V gene. A D gene is named only where the DNA matches it firmly. Not all rows give a size; the values are once, few, many and, for expanded clones, a class.

CASSPGPGATDTQYF	TGTGCCAGCTCACCAGGGCCCGGAGCCACAGATACGCAGTATTTT	few	-	TRBJ2-3	TRBV18
CASTKDTYSGNTIYF	TGTGCCAGCACAAAGGACACCTACTCTGGAAACACCATATATTTT	-	-	TRBJ1-3	TRBV6-5
CASILRDSLTKNEQFF	TGTGCCAGCATCCTCCGGGACTCCCTAACGAAGAATGAGCAGTTCTTC	-	-	TRBJ2-1	TRBV11-2
CASSGQSTDTQYF	TGTGCCAGCTCAGGGCAGAGCACAGATACGCAGTATTTT	few	-	TRBJ2-3	TRBV18
CASSVQALGYTF	TGTGCCAGCAGTGTACAAGCCCTGGGCTACACCTTC	-	-	TRBJ1-2	TRBV2
CAISPLAGAYNEQFF	TGTGCCATCAGTCCTCTAGCGGGGGCCTACAATGAGCAGTTCTTC	many	TRBD2	TRBJ2-1	TRBV10-3
CASRQSPADGYTF	TGTGCCAGCAGGCAGTCCCCGGCGGATGGCTACACCTTC	-	-	TRBJ1-2	TRBV2
CASSQFFDTEAFF	TGTGCCAGCAGCCAGTTCTTCGACACTGAAGCTTTCTTT	few	-	TRBJ1-1	TRBV14
CASSLERTGEQYF	TGTGCCAGCAGCTTAGAACGGACCGGCGAGCAGTACTTC	few	-	TRBJ2-7	TRBV7-6
CASRNRGGGDNEQFF	TGTGCCAGCAGAAACAGGGGTGGTGGGGACAATGAGCAGTTCTTC	many	TRBD1	TRBJ2-1	TRBV6-1
CASSYDSSNYGYTF	TGTGCCAGCAGCTATGACAGCTCTAACTATGGCTACACCTTC	-	-	TRBJ1-2	TRBV5-4
CASSPQRTDTQYF	TGTGCCAGCTCACCACAACGAACAGATACGCAGTATTTT	few	-	TRBJ2-3	TRBV18
CAWTPLPNYGYTF	TGTGCCTGGACCCCGCTCCCTAACTATGGCTACACCTTC	-	-	TRBJ1-2	TRBV30
CASSLRTGNEKLFF	TGCGCCAGCAGCCTGCGGACAGGGAATGAAAAACTGTTTTTT	-	TRBD1	TRBJ1-4	TRBV5-1
CAWIGGEGTEAFF	TGTGCCTGGATCGGGGGGGAGGGCACTGAAGCTTTCTTT	few	-	TRBJ1-1	TRBV30
CASKKSYEQYF	TGTGCCAGCAAGAAGAGCTACGAGCAGTACTTC	-	-	TRBJ2-7	TRBV2
CAITQQGASYEQYF	TGTGCCATCACGCAACAGGGGGCCTCCTACGAGCAGTACTTC	few	TRBD1	TRBJ2-7	TRBV10-3
CASSYSDSTNEQFF	TGTGCCAGCAGTTACTCGGACAGTACCAATGAGCAGTTCTTC	-	-	TRBJ2-1	TRBV6-5
CASSLAERYGGGSYNEQFF	TGCGCCAGCAGCCTCGCGGAGAGGTATGGCGGGGGCTCCTACAATGAGCAGTTCTTC	-	TRBD2	TRBJ2-1	TRBV7-2